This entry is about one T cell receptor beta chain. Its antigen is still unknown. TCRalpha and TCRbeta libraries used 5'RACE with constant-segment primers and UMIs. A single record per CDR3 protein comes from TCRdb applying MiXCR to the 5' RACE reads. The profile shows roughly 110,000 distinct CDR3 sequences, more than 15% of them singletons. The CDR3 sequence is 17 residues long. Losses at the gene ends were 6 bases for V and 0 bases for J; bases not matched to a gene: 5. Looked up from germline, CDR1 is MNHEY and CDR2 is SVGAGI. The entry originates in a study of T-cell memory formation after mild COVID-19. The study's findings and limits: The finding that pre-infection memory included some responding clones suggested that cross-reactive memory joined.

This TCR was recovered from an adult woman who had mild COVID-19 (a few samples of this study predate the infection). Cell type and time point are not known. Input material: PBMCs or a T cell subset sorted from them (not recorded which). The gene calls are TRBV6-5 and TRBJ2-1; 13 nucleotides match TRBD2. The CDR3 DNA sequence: TGTGCCAGCAGCCCGACTAGCGGGAGGAGCTCCTACAATGAGCAGTTCTTC. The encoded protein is CASSPTSGRSSYNEQFF.